This is a list of T cell receptor beta chains from one sample in a study of response to subunit inactivated influenza vaccine. TCRdb called the RT-PCR reads again in MiXCR, with one record for every CDR3 protein. The table lists 530,000 or so distinct CDR3 sequences, about 25% of them singletons. The sample in question was CD4+ T cells sorted from PBMCs, obtained roughly 5 days after vaccination. Every receptor here comes from a man between 50 and 59 years old who received an inactivated influenza vaccine. CDR3s include the opening cysteine and the closing phenylalanine or tryptophan. D genes are given only for firm matches. Size values are once, few and many counts, or a class for expanded clones, and some rows have none.

>TRBD2|-|TRBV7-2|TRBJ2-2
CATPGRGGNPNTGELFF
TGTGCCACCCCCGGGCGGGGGGGAAACCCGAACACCGGGGAGCTGTTTTTT
>TRBD1|few|TRBV5-1|TRBJ2-2
CASSLGQGLAGELFF
TGCGCCAGCAGCTTGGGACAGGGGCTCGCCGGGGAGCTGTTTTTT
>-|-|TRBV24-1|TRBJ2-7
CATSDAPGRRFYEQYF
TGTGCCACCAGTGACGCGCCGGGACGGAGATTTTACGAGCAGTACTTC
>-|-|TRBV12-5|TRBJ2-2
CASGLVVGQGGTGELFF
TGTGCTAGTGGTTTGGTCGTAGGGCAGGGAGGCACCGGGGAGCTGTTTTTT
>-|-|TRBV29-1|TRBJ2-7
CSTNPGDEQYF
TGCAGCACTAATCCCGGAGACGAGCAGTACTTC
>-|-|TRBV6-1|TRBJ1-1
CASSEAEALTEAFF
TGTGCCAGCAGTGAAGCTGAGGCGCTCACTGAAGCTTTCTTT
>-|few|TRBV15|TRBJ2-2
CATSRDGGSGELFF
TGTGCCACCAGCAGAGATGGGGGGTCCGGGGAGCTGTTTTTT
>TRBD2|-|TRBV10-2|TRBJ2-5
CASSRHRTSGQETQYF
TGCGCCAGCAGTCGCCATCGGACTAGCGGCCAAGAGACCCAGTACTTC
>-|-|TRBV4-2|TRBJ2-7
CASSQEGGLPTYEQYF
TGTGCCAGCAGCCAAGAGGGGGGTCTTCCGACTTACGAGCAGTACTTC
>-|-|TRBV28|TRBJ1-4
CASSLPARGEKLFF
TGTGCCAGCAGTTTACCGGCTAGGGGCGAAAAACTGTTTTTT
>-|few|TRBV20-1|TRBJ2-7
CSAPGTAGTREQYF
TGCAGTGCACCCGGGACAGCGGGTACGAGGGAGCAGTACTTC
>-|few|TRBV18|TRBJ1-1
CASSPARAEAFF
TGTGCCAGCTCACCCGCGCGTGCTGAAGCTTTCTTT
>TRBD1|few|TRBV24-1|TRBJ2-5
CATSEPGTGPQETQYF
TGTGCCACCAGTGAACCCGGGACAGGACCACAAGAGACCCAGTACTTC
>TRBD1|few|TRBV7-2|TRBJ2-7
CASSYKDRGRNEQYF
TGTGCCAGCAGCTACAAAGACAGGGGGCGGAACGAGCAGTACTTC
>TRBD2|-|TRBV14|TRBJ2-7
CASSQEVPGLAGKATYEQYF
TGTGCCAGCAGCCAAGAGGTTCCGGGACTAGCGGGAAAGGCCACCTACGAGCAGTACTTC
>-|few|TRBV10-3|TRBJ2-5
CAISNRIQETQYF
TGTGCCATCAGTAACAGGATACAAGAGACCCAGTACTTC